Here is one T cell receptor (beta chain) with its context. Its antigen target is currently unknown. Nothing much larger sits one base from this clone, and base qualities are not available. The source of the sample is a study of blood T cells in healthy people across ages (dated by TCRdb to about 2015). Some background on the complete study: In model experiments, template switching captured roughly one uniquely barcoded TCR beta cDNA molecule for every two T cells. Age-related changes in TCR beta repertoire diversity were measured in the study by deep sequencing normalized with unique cDNA molecular identifiers. Donors were grouped into four age groups: young (average 16 years), middle-aged (about 38), aged (62) and long-lived (82). To avoid experimental bias, donors of different ages were distributed randomly across sequencing lanes. Using the same blood draw, the study looked at two additional independent replicas of 1 million unique cDNA reads for two donors, one aged 18 to 30 and the other aged 80 or older. On the study overall, not on this receptor specifically: Because profiling used bulk unsorted PBMCs, naive and antigen-experienced compartments could not be compared conclusively. Because the CMV infection status of the donors was unknown, age-related changes in expanded clonotypes may potentially have been confounded. As age increased, observed TCR beta diversity per million T cells dropped in a roughly linear way, and a significant reduction was already evident by age about 40. Total diversity estimates from one million sequenced T cells were considered lower bounds and underestimates. The percentage of naive T cells measured by flow cytometry correlated strongly with observed TCR beta diversity. The long-lived group showed more naive CD4+ T cells, fewer expanded clones and increased TCR diversity than the aged group, suggesting age selection.

The donors were about 40 Caucasian individuals from Russia, aged about 6 to 100 years, who were systemically healthy. Each donor gave approximately 9.3 milliliters of peripheral blood, collected into EDTA-treated Vacutainer tubes. PBMCs were isolated by Ficoll-Paque density-gradient centrifugation, with at least 7 million obtained per sample. Total RNA was extracted from PBMCs with Trizol reagent, with at least 6 micrograms obtained per sample. Naive CD45RAhigh/CD27high T cell percentages were measured by flow cytometry on a PBMC aliquot from every donor. Measured from the cysteine to the phenylalanine, the CDR3 is 14 residues long. The sequence is cut down to CDR3 DNA, 42 bases in frame from base 1. From the germline V gene, CDR1 is ENHRY and CDR2 is SYGVKD. V is cut by 3 bases and J by 3 bases, and the space between the germline ends is 12 bases. The library was prepared using 5' RACE. The listed sequencing device is Illumina HiSeq 2500. A second PCR of 7 to 11 cycles was run with a J-beta primer mix and a sample-barcoded 5' primer. A unique molecular identifier was introduced onto each TCR beta cDNA molecule by a template-switch 5' adaptor carrying 12 random nucleotides. Each sample yielded at least 2.5 million CDR3-containing paired-end reads. First-strand cDNA synthesis was performed from all RNA using the Mint cDNA synthesis kit, with priming by a TRBC-specific oligonucleotide. After uracil-DNA glycosylase treatment, a first 18-cycle PCR used universal primers M1SS and BC2_uni_R on all cDNA. Under the source paper's analysis protocol: Each sample was normalized by randomly selecting 1 million high-quality reads, each carrying a distinct molecular identifier. Instead of being binned into consensus sequences, reads that shared molecular identifiers were thrown out. MiTCR, run with a Q25 quality threshold and the strictest error-elimination algorithm, handled CDR3 identification, clonotype clustering and error correction. A nonparametric unseen species model using Euler transformation provided a lower-bound estimate of total TCR beta diversity. TCRdb reprocessing: public reads trimmed at Q25 with fastp, clones called with MiXCR, in-frame beta chains kept. Each record represents a unique CDR3 protein, reported with the most common genes and DNA among its rows. The V and J calls and clone size are TCRdb's, not the authors'. Across this sample there are 890,000 or so distinct CDR3 sequences, with around 62% seen only once. About a quarter of the sample goes to the ten largest clones.

This clonotype was obtained from a man between 25 and 39 years old in good health. Sequencing input: blood. The receptor chain draws on TRBV10-3 and TRBJ2-7; TRBD2 might be the D gene, on 6 matching bases. The CDR3 amino acid sequence is: CAISDAGSNYEQYF. The base sequence is TGTGCCATCAGTGATGCGGGGTCAAACTACGAGCAGTACTTC.